The text below deals with one TCR beta chain. Its antigen is undetermined. This specimen comes from a study of OX40 agonist ivuxolimab in advanced cancers. Across the whole study: Males comprised about 84% of the group, whose mean age was approximately 61 years (range roughly 20 to 85). Three patients, one with hepatocellular carcinoma and two with cutaneous melanoma, achieved partial responses.

General study points: Still undetermined is the antigen specificity of the expanded peripheral T cells.

Trimming removed 3 bases at V and 1 base at J, with 15 bases between. The CDR3 loop spans 16 amino acids. Germline V CDR1 and CDR2: LNHDA, SQIVND (reference sequence). TCRdb keeps only in-frame clones here, not all; method: immunoSEQ multiplex PCR. Of fewer than 80,000 clones in the sample, about 90% were seen once. The clonotype was recovered from an adult with an advanced solid tumor such as melanoma, head and neck, liver or kidney cancer. The rearrangement links TRBV19 to TRBJ2-5; a possible D gene is TRBD1 (6 bases). Sequencing used CD4+ or CD8+ T cells sorted from blood, obtained in a trial of the OX40 agonist ivuxolimab. Here the CDR3 reads CASSISTGSPQETQYF. The CDR3 coding sequence is TGTGCCAGTAGTATCTCGACAGGATCCCCCCAAGAGACCCAGTACTTC.